In its sample, the clone carrying this T cell receptor beta chain was seen a few times. How the authors handled the data: Nucleated cell counts were estimated from reference gene primer amplification. TCRdb's table, derived via immunoSEQ multiplex PCR, lists solely in-frame clones and lacks some. From that table come the V and J calls and clone size; the DNA was used to work out D and trimming. The profile shows 200,000 to 250,000 clones, approximately 88% of them singletons. Seattle's enrolled individuals joined amid active infection and were then monitored longitudinally. The data were taken from a study of blood T cell repertoires in COVID-19. This clonotype was sampled from a woman in her 30s with COVID-19, enrolled during active disease. Input material: peripheral blood.

The CDR3 sequence: CASSQGRTVTEAFF. CDR3 nucleotide sequence: TGCGCCAGCAGCCAAGGGAGGACAGTCACTGAAGCTTTCTTT. J is TRBJ1-1 and V is TRBV4-3, with D tentatively TRBD1 (6 bases). Trimming removed 1 base from V and 4 bases from J, with 10 bases in between. The germline gives CDR1 LGHNA, CDR2 YSLEER. The CDR3 totals 14 residues.